This TCR beta chain was recovered during a study of early T cells in non-severe SARS-CoV-2 infection. Whole-study context: Sequencing was performed on bulk RNA from unsorted whole blood, leaving chains unpaired.

Germline CDR1 and CDR2: KGHSH and LQKENI. This CDR3 comprises 14 residues. V trimming: 3 bases; J trimming: 3 bases; junction bases outside the gene matches: 3. Many counts were recorded for this clonotype. Its antigen is as yet unknown. Attachment of unique molecular identifiers was made to individual cDNA molecules. MiXCR, applied by TCRdb to the 5' RACE reads, yields one record per CDR3 protein. The repertoire includes around 92,000 distinct CDR3 sequences, about 10% of them detected once, and roughly 5% sits in the top ten. Study outcomes and limitations: Matching against VDJdb likely underestimated virus-specific expansions, favoring anti-spike CD8.

The receptor was derived from an adult who was a healthcare worker with PCR-confirmed SARS-CoV-2 infection or an uninfected control (not recorded which). Specimen: whole blood. This chain joins TRBV18 and TRBJ1-1; TRBD1 agrees at 8 bases. The CDR3 nucleotides read TGTGCCAGCTCACCCGGACAGGGTCACACTGAAGCTTTCTTT. Protein product: CASSPGQGHTEAFF.